This is a list of T cell receptor beta chains from one sample in a study of cytomegalovirus exposure and HLA in healthy donors. Profiled with immunoSEQ multiplex PCR; TCRdb holds only in-frame clones, not every one. The repertoire consists of about 160,000 clones, with approximately 75% occurring once and the leading ten covering more than 2%. Sequencing was carried out using PBMCs. These receptors all stem from a man between 50 and 59 years old in good health and CMV-seropositive. The CDR3 runs from the conserved cysteine through the conserved F or W. The order of the fields is CDR3 protein, CDR3 DNA, D gene, V gene, J gene, clone size. A D gene is named only where the DNA matches it firmly. Clone sizes are given selectively: once, few, many, or a class where the clone is expanded.

CDR3aa: CAHRRGTENTEAFF
CDR3nt: TGTGCCCACCGTCGCGGGACAGAGAACACTGAAGCTTTCTTT
d_gene: TRBD1
v_gene: TRBV10-3
j_gene: TRBJ1-1
abundance: NA

CDR3aa: CASSLEGAMQPQHF
CDR3nt: TGTGCCAGCAGCTTGGAGGGGGCGATGCAGCCCCAGCATTTT
d_gene: TRBD1
v_gene: TRBV5-8
j_gene: TRBJ1-5
abundance: NA

CDR3aa: CASSLDRGAYQPQHF
CDR3nt: TGTGCCAGCAGTTTGGACAGGGGGGCCTATCAGCCCCAGCATTTT
d_gene: TRBD1
v_gene: TRBV2
j_gene: TRBJ1-5
abundance: NA

CDR3aa: CASSFFRLSTDTQYF
CDR3nt: TGCGCCAGCAGCTTCTTCAGACTATCCACAGATACGCAGTATTTT
d_gene: NA
v_gene: TRBV5-1
j_gene: TRBJ2-3
abundance: NA

CDR3aa: CARSARGREKLFF
CDR3nt: TGTGCCAGAAGCGCCCGGGGTAGGGAAAAACTGTTTTTT
d_gene: NA
v_gene: TRBV5-3
j_gene: TRBJ1-4
abundance: NA

CDR3aa: CASSPSGGAGDTQYF
CDR3nt: TGTGCCAGCAGTCCTAGCGGGGGGGCCGGAGATACGCAGTATTTT
d_gene: TRBD2
v_gene: TRBV7-2
j_gene: TRBJ2-3
abundance: few

CDR3aa: CASSPQTGLNSPLHF
CDR3nt: TGTGCCAGCTCACCACAGACAGGCCTTAATTCACCCCTCCACTTT
d_gene: NA
v_gene: TRBV18
j_gene: TRBJ1-6
abundance: NA

CDR3aa: CASSLAPQGGGETQYF
CDR3nt: TGTGCCAGCAGCTTAGCCCCCCAGGGTGGTGGGGAGACCCAGTACTTC
d_gene: NA
v_gene: TRBV11-3
j_gene: TRBJ2-5
abundance: NA

CDR3aa: CASSRDSPNEKLFF
CDR3nt: TGCGCCAGCAGCAGGGACAGTCCTAATGAAAAACTGTTTTTT
d_gene: TRBD1
v_gene: TRBV5-1
j_gene: TRBJ1-4
abundance: once

CDR3aa: CASSQDRGLYEQYF
CDR3nt: TGCGCCAGCAGCCAAGACAGGGGCCTTTACGAGCAGTACTTC
d_gene: TRBD1
v_gene: TRBV5-1
j_gene: TRBJ2-7
abundance: NA

CDR3aa: CASSLWTYQPQHF
CDR3nt: TGTGCCAGCAGTTTATGGACTTATCAGCCCCAGCATTTT
d_gene: NA
v_gene: TRBV27
j_gene: TRBJ1-5
abundance: NA

CDR3aa: CASSLADQPGETQYF
CDR3nt: TGCGCCAGCAGCTTGGCCGATCAACCGGGAGAGACCCAGTACTTC
d_gene: NA
v_gene: TRBV5-1
j_gene: TRBJ2-5
abundance: NA

CDR3aa: CASSSSKQGGEQFF
CDR3nt: TGCGCCAGCAGCAGTTCAAAACAGGGTGGTGAGCAGTTCTTC
d_gene: NA
v_gene: TRBV5-1
j_gene: TRBJ2-1
abundance: NA

CDR3aa: CASTSLPGGRYNEQFF
CDR3nt: TGTGCCAGCACCTCCCTTCCGGGGGGCAGATACAATGAGCAGTTCTTC
d_gene: NA
v_gene: TRBV6-6
j_gene: TRBJ2-1
abundance: NA

CDR3aa: CASSERDRTNTGELFF
CDR3nt: TGTGCCAGCAGTGAAAGGGACAGGACTAACACCGGGGAGCTGTTTTTT
d_gene: TRBD1
v_gene: TRBV2
j_gene: TRBJ2-2
abundance: NA

CDR3aa: CASSLGGLDVIPTDTQYF
CDR3nt: TGTGCCAGCAGCTTAGGGGGCTTAGACGTCATTCCCACAGATACGCAGTATTTT
d_gene: NA
v_gene: TRBV11-3
j_gene: TRBJ2-3
abundance: NA

CDR3aa: CASGLGQGHGETQYF
CDR3nt: TGTGCTAGTGGTTTGGGGCAGGGACACGGAGAGACCCAGTACTTC
d_gene: NA
v_gene: TRBV12-5
j_gene: TRBJ2-5
abundance: NA

CDR3aa: CASSQGTGGATYEQYF
CDR3nt: TGCGCCAGCAGCCAAGGCACAGGGGGGGCGACCTACGAGCAGTACTTC
d_gene: NA
v_gene: TRBV4-3
j_gene: TRBJ2-7
abundance: NA

CDR3aa: CASSATASNQPQHF
CDR3nt: TGTGCCAGCAGCGCGACAGCTAGCAATCAGCCCCAGCATTTT
d_gene: NA
v_gene: TRBV7-2
j_gene: TRBJ1-5
abundance: NA

CDR3aa: CASSTDRGYGTEAFF
CDR3nt: TGTGCCAGCAGCACAGACAGGGGGTACGGGACTGAAGCTTTCTTT
d_gene: TRBD1
v_gene: TRBV11-2
j_gene: TRBJ1-1
abundance: NA

CDR3aa: CASSLLRGGAGANVLTF
CDR3nt: TGCGCCAGCAGCCTTTTAAGGGGCGGCGCTGGGGCCAACGTCCTGACTTTC
d_gene: NA
v_gene: TRBV5-1
j_gene: TRBJ2-6
abundance: once

CDR3aa: CASSVGLISSYEQYF
CDR3nt: TGTGCCAGCAGCGTAGGACTTATAAGCTCCTACGAGCAGTACTTC
d_gene: NA
v_gene: TRBV5-5
j_gene: TRBJ2-7
abundance: NA

CDR3aa: CASSDRNRAYGYTF
CDR3nt: TGTGCCAGCAGCGACAGGAACCGGGCCTATGGCTACACCTTC
d_gene: NA
v_gene: TRBV27
j_gene: TRBJ1-2
abundance: NA

CDR3aa: CASSFPGAGDTEAFF
CDR3nt: TGTGCCAGCAGCTTCCCTGGGGCGGGGGACACTGAAGCTTTCTTT
d_gene: NA
v_gene: TRBV11-1
j_gene: TRBJ1-1
abundance: NA

CDR3aa: CASSPRDTASTDTQYF
CDR3nt: TGTGCCAGCAGCCCCCGGGACACCGCTAGCACAGATACGCAGTATTTT
d_gene: NA
v_gene: TRBV21-1
j_gene: TRBJ2-3
abundance: NA

CDR3aa: CASGPGQFYTF
CDR3nt: TGTGCCAGCGGCCCAGGACAGTTCTACACCTTC
d_gene: NA
v_gene: TRBV9
j_gene: TRBJ1-2
abundance: NA

CDR3aa: CSVSSRRGYTF
CDR3nt: TGCAGCGTTAGTTCCAGGAGGGGCTACACCTTC
d_gene: NA
v_gene: TRBV29-1
j_gene: TRBJ1-2
abundance: NA

CDR3aa: CASSQDGATDTQYF
CDR3nt: TGTGCCAGCAGCCAAGATGGAGCTACAGATACGCAGTATTTT
d_gene: NA
v_gene: TRBV4-2
j_gene: TRBJ2-3
abundance: NA

CDR3aa: CASSLVKGDYTF
CDR3nt: TGTGCCAGCAGCTTGGTGAAGGGGGACTACACCTTC
d_gene: NA
v_gene: TRBV5-5
j_gene: TRBJ1-2
abundance: once

CDR3aa: CASSRGQGGEKLFF
CDR3nt: TGCGCCAGCAGCCGTGGACAGGGTGGTGAAAAACTGTTTTTT
d_gene: TRBD1
v_gene: TRBV4-1
j_gene: TRBJ1-4
abundance: NA

CDR3aa: CASSQDEKGPGELFF
CDR3nt: TGCGCCAGCAGCCAAGATGAAAAGGGGCCCGGGGAGCTGTTTTTT
d_gene: NA
v_gene: TRBV4-3
j_gene: TRBJ2-2
abundance: NA

CDR3aa: CVSAEGGGRTDTQYF
CDR3nt: TGTGTCAGCGCCGAGGGCGGGGGCCGCACAGATACGCAGTATTTT
d_gene: NA
v_gene: TRBV7-9
j_gene: TRBJ2-3
abundance: NA

CDR3aa: CASNAGPYEQYF
CDR3nt: TGTGCCAGCAATGCGGGCCCCTACGAGCAGTACTTC
d_gene: NA
v_gene: TRBV7-2
j_gene: TRBJ2-7
abundance: NA

CDR3aa: CASSLSTGREQYF
CDR3nt: TGTGCCAGCAGTTTATCGACAGGGAGGGAGCAGTACTTC
d_gene: NA
v_gene: TRBV27
j_gene: TRBJ2-7
abundance: NA

CDR3aa: CASFVTSGGTDTQYF
CDR3nt: TGTGCCAGCTTCGTCACTAGCGGGGGAACAGATACGCAGTATTTT
d_gene: TRBD2
v_gene: TRBV11-2
j_gene: TRBJ2-3
abundance: NA

CDR3aa: CASSLGLAGHNEQFF
CDR3nt: TGTGCCAGCAGTTTGGGACTAGCGGGACACAATGAGCAGTTCTTC
d_gene: TRBD2
v_gene: TRBV6-5
j_gene: TRBJ2-1
abundance: NA

CDR3aa: CASSSGLPYNEQFF
CDR3nt: TGTGCCAGTAGTTCAGGGTTACCCTACAATGAGCAGTTCTTC
d_gene: NA
v_gene: TRBV19
j_gene: TRBJ2-1
abundance: few

CDR3aa: CASSLAQGFWETQYF
CDR3nt: TGTGCCAGCAGCTTAGCTCAGGGGTTCTGGGAGACCCAGTACTTC
d_gene: NA
v_gene: TRBV7-2
j_gene: TRBJ2-5
abundance: NA

CDR3aa: CASSSLGGGTSAGELFF
CDR3nt: TGTGCCAGCAGCTCGTTAGGCGGGGGGACCTCGGCCGGGGAGCTGTTTTTT
d_gene: TRBD2
v_gene: TRBV9
j_gene: TRBJ2-2
abundance: NA

CDR3aa: CASSPTGGRETQYF
CDR3nt: TGTGCCAGCAGCCCAACAGGGGGCCGGGAGACCCAGTACTTC
d_gene: TRBD1
v_gene: TRBV7-2
j_gene: TRBJ2-5
abundance: NA

CDR3aa: CASSRLAGSSYEQYF
CDR3nt: TGTGCCAGCAGCAGACTAGCGGGGAGCTCCTACGAGCAGTACTTC
d_gene: TRBD2
v_gene: TRBV6-6
j_gene: TRBJ2-7
abundance: NA

CDR3aa: CASSRQGDSGNTIYF
CDR3nt: TGTGCCAGCAGCAGACAGGGAGACTCTGGAAACACCATATATTTT
d_gene: TRBD1
v_gene: TRBV7-2
j_gene: TRBJ1-3
abundance: few

CDR3aa: CASSRYRGPNTEAFF
CDR3nt: TGCGCCAGCAGCAGATACAGGGGACCGAACACTGAGGCTTTCTTT
d_gene: TRBD1
v_gene: TRBV5-1
j_gene: TRBJ1-1
abundance: NA